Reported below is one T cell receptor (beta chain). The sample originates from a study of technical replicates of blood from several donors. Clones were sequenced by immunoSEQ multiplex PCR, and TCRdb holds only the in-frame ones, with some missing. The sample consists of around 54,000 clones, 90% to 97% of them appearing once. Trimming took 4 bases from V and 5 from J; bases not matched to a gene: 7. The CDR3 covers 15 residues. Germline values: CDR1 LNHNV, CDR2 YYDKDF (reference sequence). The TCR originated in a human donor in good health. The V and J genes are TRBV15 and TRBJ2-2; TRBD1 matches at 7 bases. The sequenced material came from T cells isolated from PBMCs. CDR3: CATSNFGTVTGELFF. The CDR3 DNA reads TGTGCCACCAGCAACTTCGGGACAGTGACCGGGGAGCTGTTTTTT.